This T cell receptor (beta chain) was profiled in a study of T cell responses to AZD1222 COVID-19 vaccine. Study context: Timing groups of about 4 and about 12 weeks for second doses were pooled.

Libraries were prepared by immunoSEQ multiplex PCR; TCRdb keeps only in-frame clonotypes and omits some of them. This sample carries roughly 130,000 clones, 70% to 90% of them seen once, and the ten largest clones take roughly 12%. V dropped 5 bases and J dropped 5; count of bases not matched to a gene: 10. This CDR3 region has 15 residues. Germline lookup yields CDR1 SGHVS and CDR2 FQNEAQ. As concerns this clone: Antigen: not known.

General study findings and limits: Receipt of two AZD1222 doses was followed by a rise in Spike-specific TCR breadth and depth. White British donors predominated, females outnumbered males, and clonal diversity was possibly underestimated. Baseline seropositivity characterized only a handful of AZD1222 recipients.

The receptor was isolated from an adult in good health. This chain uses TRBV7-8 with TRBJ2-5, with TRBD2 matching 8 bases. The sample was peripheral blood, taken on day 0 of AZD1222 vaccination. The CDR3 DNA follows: TGTGCCAGCAGCCAAGGACTAGCATCGGGGGAGACCCAGTACTTC. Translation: CASSQGLASGETQYF.